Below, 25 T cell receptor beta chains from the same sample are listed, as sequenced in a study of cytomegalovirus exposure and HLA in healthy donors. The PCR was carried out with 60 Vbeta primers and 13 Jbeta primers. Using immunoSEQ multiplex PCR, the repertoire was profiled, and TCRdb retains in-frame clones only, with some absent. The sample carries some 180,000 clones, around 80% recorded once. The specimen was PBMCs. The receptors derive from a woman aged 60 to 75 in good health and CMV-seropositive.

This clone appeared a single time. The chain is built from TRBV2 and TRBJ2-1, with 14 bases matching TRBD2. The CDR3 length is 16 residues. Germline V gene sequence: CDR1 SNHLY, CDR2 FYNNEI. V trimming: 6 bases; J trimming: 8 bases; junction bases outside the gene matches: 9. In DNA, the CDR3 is TGTGCCAGCAGGGAACCGGGACTAGCGGGAGTAGATGAGCAGTTCTTC. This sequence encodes CASREPGLAGVDEQFF. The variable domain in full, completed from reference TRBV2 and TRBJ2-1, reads EPEVTQTPSHQVTQMGQEVILRCVPISNHLYFYWYRQILGQKVEFLVSFYNNEISEKSEIFDDQFSVERPDGSNFTLKIRSTKLEDSAMYFCASREPGLAGVDEQFFGPGTRLTVL.

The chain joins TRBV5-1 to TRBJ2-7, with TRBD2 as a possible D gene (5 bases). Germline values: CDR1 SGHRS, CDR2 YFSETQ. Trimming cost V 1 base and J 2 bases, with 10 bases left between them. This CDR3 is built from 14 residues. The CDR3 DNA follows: TGCGCCAGCAGCTTGCGGGAAAGAACCTACGAGCAGTACTTC. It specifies CASSLRERTYEQYF.

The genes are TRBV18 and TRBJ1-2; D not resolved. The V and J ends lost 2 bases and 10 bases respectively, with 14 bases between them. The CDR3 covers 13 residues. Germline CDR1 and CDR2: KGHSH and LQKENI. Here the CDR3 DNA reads TGTGCCAGCTCACCAAGGCAGGAAACTTACTACACCTTC. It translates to CASSPRQETYYTF.

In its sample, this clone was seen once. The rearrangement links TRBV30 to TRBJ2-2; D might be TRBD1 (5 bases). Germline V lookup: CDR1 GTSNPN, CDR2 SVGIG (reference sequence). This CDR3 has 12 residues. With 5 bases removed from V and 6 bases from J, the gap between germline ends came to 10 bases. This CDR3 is CAWGMGPGELFF. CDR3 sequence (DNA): TGTGCCTGGGGGATGGGGCCCGGGGAGCTGTTTTTT.

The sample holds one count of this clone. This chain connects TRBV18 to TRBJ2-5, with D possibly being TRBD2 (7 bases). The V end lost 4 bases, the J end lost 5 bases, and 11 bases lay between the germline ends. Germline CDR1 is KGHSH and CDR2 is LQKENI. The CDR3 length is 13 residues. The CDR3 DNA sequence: TGTGCCAGCTCACGCGGGGGCCTCGAGACCCAGTACTTC. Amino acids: CASSRGGLETQYF.

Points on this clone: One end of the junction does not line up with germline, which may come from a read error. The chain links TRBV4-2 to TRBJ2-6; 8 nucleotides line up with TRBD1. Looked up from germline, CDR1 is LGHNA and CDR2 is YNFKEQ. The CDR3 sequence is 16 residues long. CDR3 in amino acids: CASSQEDRAGANGLTF. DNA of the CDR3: TGTGCCAGCAGCCAAGAGGACAGGGCTGGGGCCAACGGCCTGACTTTC.

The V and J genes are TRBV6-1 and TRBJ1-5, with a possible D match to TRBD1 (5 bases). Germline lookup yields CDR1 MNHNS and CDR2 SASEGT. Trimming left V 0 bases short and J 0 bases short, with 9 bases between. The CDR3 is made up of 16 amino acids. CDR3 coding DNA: TGTGCCAGCAGTGAAGCGCGGGGCTATAGCAATCAGCCCCAGCATTTT. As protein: CASSEARGYSNQPQHF.

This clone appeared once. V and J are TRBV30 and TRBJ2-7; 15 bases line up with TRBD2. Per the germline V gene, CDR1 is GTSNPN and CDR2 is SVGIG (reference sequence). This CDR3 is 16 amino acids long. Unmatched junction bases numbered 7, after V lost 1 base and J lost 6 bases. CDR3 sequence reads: CAWSGGLAGGPLEQYF. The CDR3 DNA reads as TGTGCCTGGAGTGGTGGACTAGCGGGAGGGCCGCTCGAGCAGTACTTC.

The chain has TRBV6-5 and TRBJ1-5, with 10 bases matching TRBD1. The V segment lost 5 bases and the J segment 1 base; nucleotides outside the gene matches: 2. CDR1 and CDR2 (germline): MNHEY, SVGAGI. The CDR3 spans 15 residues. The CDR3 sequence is CASSPGQGSNQPQHF. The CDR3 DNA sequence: TGTGCCAGCAGTCCGGGACAGGGGAGCAATCAGCCCCAGCATTTT.

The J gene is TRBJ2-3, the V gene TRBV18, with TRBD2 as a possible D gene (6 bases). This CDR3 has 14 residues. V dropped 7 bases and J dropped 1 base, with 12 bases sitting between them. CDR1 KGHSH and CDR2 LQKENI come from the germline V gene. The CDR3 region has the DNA TGTGCCAGCTTCCCCAGCGGGCGCACAGATACGCAGTATTTT. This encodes CASFPSGRTDTQYF.

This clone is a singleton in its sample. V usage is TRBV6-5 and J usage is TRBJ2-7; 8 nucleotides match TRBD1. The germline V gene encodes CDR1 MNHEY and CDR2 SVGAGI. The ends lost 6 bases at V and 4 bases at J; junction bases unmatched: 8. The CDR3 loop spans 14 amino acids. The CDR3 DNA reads TGTGCCAGCAGCATCGGGACAGGTAGTTACGAGCAGTACTTC. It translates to CASSIGTGSYEQYF.

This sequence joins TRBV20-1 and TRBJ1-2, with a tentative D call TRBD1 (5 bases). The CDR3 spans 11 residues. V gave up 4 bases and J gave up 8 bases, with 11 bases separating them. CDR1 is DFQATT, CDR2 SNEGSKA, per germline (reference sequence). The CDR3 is CSATRVEGYTF. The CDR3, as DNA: TGCAGTGCTACCAGGGTTGAAGGCTACACCTTC.

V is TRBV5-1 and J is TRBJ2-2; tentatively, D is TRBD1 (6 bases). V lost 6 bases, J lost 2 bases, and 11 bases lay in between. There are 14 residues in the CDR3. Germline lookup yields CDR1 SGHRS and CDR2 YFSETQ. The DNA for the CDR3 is TGCGCCAGCACCCCAGGGGTAAACACCGGGGAGCTGTTTTTT. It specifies CASTPGVNTGELFF.

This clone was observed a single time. For the CDR3, the DNA is TGCGCCAGCAGCACGGGACTAAGCACAGATACGCAGTATTTT. It yields the protein CASSTGLSTDTQYF. The chain is built from TRBV5-1 and TRBJ2-3; 7 nucleotides match TRBD2. J lost 0 bases, V lost 4 bases, and 2 bases had no gene match. The germline gives CDR1 SGHRS, CDR2 YFSETQ. This CDR3 has 14 amino acids. Looking up the rest from reference TRBV5-1 and TRBJ2-3 gives the full variable domain: KAGVTQTPRYLIKTRGQQVTLSCSPISGHRSVSWYQQTPGQGLQFLFEYFSETQRNKGNFPGRFSGRQFSNSRSEMNVSTLELGDSALYLCASSTGLSTDTQYFGPGTRLTVL.

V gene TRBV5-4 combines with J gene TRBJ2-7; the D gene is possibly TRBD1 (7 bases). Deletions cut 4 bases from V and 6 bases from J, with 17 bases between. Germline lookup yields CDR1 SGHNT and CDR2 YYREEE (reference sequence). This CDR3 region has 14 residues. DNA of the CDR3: TGTGCCAGCAGCCGTCCCGGGACAGCGGGCGAGCAGTACTTC. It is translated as CASSRPGTAGEQYF.

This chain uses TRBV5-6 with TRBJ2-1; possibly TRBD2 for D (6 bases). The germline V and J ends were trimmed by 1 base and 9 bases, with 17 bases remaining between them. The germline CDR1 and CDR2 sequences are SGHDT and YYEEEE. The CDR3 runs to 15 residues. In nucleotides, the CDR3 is TGTGCCAGCAGCTTGACAGACCCTGGGGGGACTGAGCAGTTCTTC. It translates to CASSLTDPGGTEQFF.

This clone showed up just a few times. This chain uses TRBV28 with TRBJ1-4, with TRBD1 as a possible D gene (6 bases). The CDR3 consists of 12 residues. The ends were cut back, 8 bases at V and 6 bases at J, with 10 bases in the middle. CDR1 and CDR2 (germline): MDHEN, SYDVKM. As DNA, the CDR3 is TGTGCCAGCCTAGGGGGGGATGAAAAACTGTTTTTT. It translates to CASLGGDEKLFF.

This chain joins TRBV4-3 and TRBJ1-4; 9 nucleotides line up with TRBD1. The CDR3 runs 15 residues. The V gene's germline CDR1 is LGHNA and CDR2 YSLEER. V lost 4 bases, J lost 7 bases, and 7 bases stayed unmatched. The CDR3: CASSLGQGWTEKLFF. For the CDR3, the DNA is TGCGCCAGCAGCCTCGGACAGGGGTGGACTGAAAAACTGTTTTTT.

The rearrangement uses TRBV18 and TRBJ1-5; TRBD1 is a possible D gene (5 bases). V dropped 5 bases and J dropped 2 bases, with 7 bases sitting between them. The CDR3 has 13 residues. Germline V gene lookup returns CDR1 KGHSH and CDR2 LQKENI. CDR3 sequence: CASSGQRNQPQHF. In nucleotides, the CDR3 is TGTGCCAGCTCAGGACAACGCAATCAGCCCCAGCATTTT. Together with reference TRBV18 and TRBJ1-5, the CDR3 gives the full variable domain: NAGVMQNPRHLVRRRGQEARLRCSPMKGHSHVYWYRQLPEEGLKFMVYLQKENIIDESGMPKERFSAEFPKEGPSILRIQQVVRGDSAAYFCASSGQRNQPQHFGDGTRLSIL.

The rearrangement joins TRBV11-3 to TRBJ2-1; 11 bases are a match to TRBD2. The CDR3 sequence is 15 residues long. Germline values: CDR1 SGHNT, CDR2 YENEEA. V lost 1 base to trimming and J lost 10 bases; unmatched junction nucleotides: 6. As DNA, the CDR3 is TGTGCCAGCAGCTTAGTTGGACTAGCGGGCGAGGAGCAGTTCTTC. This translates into CASSLVGLAGEEQFF.

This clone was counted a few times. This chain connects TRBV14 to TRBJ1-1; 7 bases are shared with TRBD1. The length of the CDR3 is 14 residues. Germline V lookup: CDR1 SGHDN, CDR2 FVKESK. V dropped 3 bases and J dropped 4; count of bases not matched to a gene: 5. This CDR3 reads CASSQYRGSTEAFF. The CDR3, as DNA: TGTGCCAGCAGCCAGTACAGGGGTAGCACTGAAGCTTTCTTT.

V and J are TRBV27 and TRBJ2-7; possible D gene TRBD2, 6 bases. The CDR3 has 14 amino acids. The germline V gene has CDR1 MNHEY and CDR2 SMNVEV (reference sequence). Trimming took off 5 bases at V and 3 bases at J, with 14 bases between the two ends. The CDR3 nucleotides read TGTGCCAGCAGTCCCAGCCGACTAGTCTACGAGCAGTACTTC. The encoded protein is CASSPSRLVYEQYF.

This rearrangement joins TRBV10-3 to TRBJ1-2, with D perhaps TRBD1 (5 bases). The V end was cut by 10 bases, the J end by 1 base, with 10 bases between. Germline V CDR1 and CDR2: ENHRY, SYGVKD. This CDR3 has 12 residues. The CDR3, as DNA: TGTGCCACTTCGACAGTTAACTATGGCTACACCTTC. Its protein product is CATSTVNYGYTF.

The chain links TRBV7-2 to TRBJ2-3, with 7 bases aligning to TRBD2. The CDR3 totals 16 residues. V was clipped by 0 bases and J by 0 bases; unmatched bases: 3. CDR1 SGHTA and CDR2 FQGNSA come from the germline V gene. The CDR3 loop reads CASSLAPGGSTDTQYF. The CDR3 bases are TGTGCCAGCAGCTTAGCGCCCGGGGGGAGCACAGATACGCAGTATTTT. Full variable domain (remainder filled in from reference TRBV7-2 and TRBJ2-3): GAGVSQSPSNKVTEKGKDVELRCDPISGHTALYWYRQSLGQGLEFLIYFQGNSAPDKSGLPSDRFSAERTGGSVSTLTIQRTQQEDSAVYLCASSLAPGGSTDTQYFGPGTRLTVL.

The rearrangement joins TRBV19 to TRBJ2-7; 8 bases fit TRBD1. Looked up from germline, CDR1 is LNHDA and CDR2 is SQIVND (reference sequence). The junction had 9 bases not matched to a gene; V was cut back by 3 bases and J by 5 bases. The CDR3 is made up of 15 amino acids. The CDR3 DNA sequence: TGTGCCAGTAGTATCGGGACAGGAGTCGGGGACGAGCAGTACTTC. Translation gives CASSIGTGVGDEQYF.